These T cell receptor beta chains were read from a single sample in a study of T cells after yellow fever vaccination. TCRdb used MiXCR to reprocess the 5' RACE reads, holding one entry per CDR3 protein. The sample lists about 150,000 distinct CDR3 sequences, 6.6% occurring once. The specimen was CD4+ T cells sorted from PBMCs, collected 10 days after the yellow fever booster vaccination. Every receptor here comes from a man aged 30 to 39 who received the YFV17D yellow fever vaccine. CDR3s include the opening cysteine and the closing phenylalanine or tryptophan. D genes are given only for firm matches. The size field is filled for only some rows; it gives once, few, many or a size class.

>TRBV2|.|many|TRBJ2-1
TGTGCCAGCGGACTCAACTCCTACAATGAGCAGTTCTTC
CASGLNSYNEQFF
>TRBV7-2|.|many|TRBJ1-5
TGTGCCAGCAGCTTAGCCGCTTTGCCCCAGCATTTT
CASSLAALPQHF
>TRBV6-6|TRBD1|many|TRBJ1-2
TGTGCCAGCAGGGGGGACAGGGGAGATGGCTACACCTTC
CASRGDRGDGYTF
>TRBV20-1|TRBD1|few|TRBJ1-6
TGCAGTGCTAGAGGGGACAGCCGCGCACCCCTCCACTTT
CSARGDSRAPLHF
>TRBV7-2|.|many|TRBJ1-2
TGTGCCAGCAGCTTAGCGAAATACCGGGACCGTGCCTATGGCTACACCTTC
CASSLAKYRDRAYGYTF
>TRBV15|.|many|TRBJ2-1
TGTGCCACCAGGCCGGGACTGCTCTTCAATGAGCAGTTCTTC
CATRPGLLFNEQFF
>TRBV5-1|TRBD1|many|TRBJ2-7
TGCGCCAGCAGCTTGGACGGGACAGGGGGCGGGGAGCAGTACTTC
CASSLDGTGGGEQYF
>TRBV7-2|.|few|TRBJ1-6
TGTGCCAGCAGTTCACAGGGAACACCCCTCCACTTT
CASSSQGTPLHF
>TRBV7-9|.|many|TRBJ2-5
TGTGCCAGCAGCTTAGAGTTGGGGGCCCAAGAGACCCAGTACTTC
CASSLELGAQETQYF
>TRBV10-3|TRBD1|.|TRBJ1-2
TGTGCCATCAGTGGCGAGGGGGCAAGGGGCTACACCTTC
CAISGEGARGYTF
>TRBV5-4|.|few|TRBJ2-3
TGTGCCAGCCAGGGTAGGGGGGGGACAGATACGCAGTATTTT
CASQGRGGTDTQYF